This T cell receptor beta chain was profiled in a study of blood T cell repertoires in COVID-19. Looking at the study overall: Both acute and convalescent COVID-19 samples were obtained from the United States, Italy and Spain. Sample material is recorded as cDNA or gDNA derived from T cells, B-cell-depleted T cells, or PBMCs.

V lost 6 bases to trimming and J lost 6 bases; unmatched junction nucleotides: 4. The CDR3 is made up of 14 amino acids. Germline CDR1 is MRHNA and CDR2 is SNTAGT. As originally analysed: Estimation of nucleated cell counts was performed using reference gene primer amplification. TCRdb keeps only in-frame clones here, not all; method: immunoSEQ multiplex PCR. The DNA was the basis for D and trimming; V, J and clone size are from that table. The repertoire consists of approximately 150,000 clones, with about 86% occurring once and the leading ten covering roughly 3.3%. The sequenced sample was peripheral blood. This sequence originates from a man between 65 and 80 years old with acute or convalescent COVID-19. The chain couples TRBV6-4 to TRBJ2-1, with TRBD1 identical over 11 bases. The CDR3 here is CASSRDRGINEQFF. CDR3 sequence (DNA): TGTGCCAGCAGCCGGGACAGGGGGATCAATGAGCAGTTCTTC.